Listed here are 32 T cell receptor beta chains from one sample, sequenced in a study of T cells in Graves' hyperthyroidism and ophthalmopathy. Authors of the study amplified TCR beta CDR3 regions from RNA transcripts. Carried out on the TCR CDR3, a first-round RT-PCR used the HTBI primer set. A single record per CDR3 protein comes from TCRdb applying MiXCR to the multiplex PCR reads. Here the sample spans some 490,000 distinct CDR3 sequences, 22% being singletons. What was sequenced was blood. The source is a woman in her sixties or seventies with Graves' ophthalmopathy.

This clonotype has just a few counts. Here the CDR3 reads CASSQVGGVLTYEQYF. The DNA for the CDR3 is TGCGCCAGCAGCCAAGTGGGGGGAGTGTTAACCTACGAGCAGTACTTC. The J gene is TRBJ2-7, the V gene TRBV4-3; maybe TRBD2 (6 bases). V dropped 1 base and J dropped 2 bases, with 15 bases sitting between them. Germline V gene sequence: CDR1 LGHNA, CDR2 YSLEER. The CDR3 has 16 residues.

This sequence joins TRBV9 and TRBJ2-7; 7 nucleotides align to TRBD1. V trimming: 2 bases; J trimming: 3 bases; junction bases outside the gene matches: 8. This CDR3 is built from 15 residues. Germline CDR1 is SGDLS and CDR2 is YYNGEE. The CDR3 nucleotides read TGTGCCAGCAGCGTGGGGGACAGCATCATCTACGAGCAGTACTTC. This translates into CASSVGDSIIYEQYF.

This clonotype was observed a few times. The chain combines TRBV9 with TRBJ1-1, with no clear D. V dropped 0 bases and J dropped 3 bases, with 15 bases sitting between them. From germline, CDR1 is SGDLS and CDR2 YYNGEE. The CDR3 sequence is 16 residues long. The CDR3 here is CASSVAARGRDTEAFF. The CDR3 DNA reads TGTGCCAGCAGCGTAGCTGCGAGAGGGAGGGACACTGAAGCTTTCTTT.

This clonotype has only a few counts. V and J are TRBV27 and TRBJ1-1, with D perhaps TRBD1 (5 bases). V lost 3 bases and J 4 bases, leaving 9 bases between the germline ends. There are 13 residues in the CDR3. Germline loops: CDR1 MNHEY, CDR2 SMNVEV (reference sequence). As DNA, the CDR3 is TGTGCCAGCAGTTTTGGGGGGAGCACTGAAGCTTTCTTT. Protein: CASSFGGSTEAFF.

V is TRBV28 and J is TRBJ1-3; D perhaps matches TRBD1 (6 bases). The V gene's germline CDR1 is MDHEN and CDR2 SYDVKM. V lost 3 bases and J 2 bases, leaving 14 bases between the germline ends. This CDR3 region has 16 residues. The CDR3 coding sequence is TGTGCCAGCAGTTTGCAAGGGGGTTCTGCTGGAAACACCATATATTTT. It is translated as CASSLQGGSAGNTIYF.

In its sample, this clonotype was seen a few times. The J gene is TRBJ2-2, the V gene TRBV5-6; D is perhaps TRBD1 (5 bases). Looked up from germline, CDR1 is SGHDT and CDR2 is YYEEEE. This CDR3 is built from 16 residues. V lost 3 bases, J lost 6 bases, and 18 bases lay in between. DNA of the CDR3: TGTGCCAGCAGCTCCGCAGGGATCACGGGCCCCGGGGAGCTGTTTTTT. Translation: CASSSAGITGPGELFF.

This clonotype has just a few counts. The chain joins TRBV5-1 to TRBJ2-1, with TRBD2 matching over 14 bases. The germline V gene encodes CDR1 SGHRS and CDR2 YFSETQ. This CDR3 comprises 17 residues. Trimming cost V 4 bases and J 1 base; bases outside gene matches: 4. CDR3 DNA: TGCGCCAGCAGCGATAGGACTAGCGGGAGGTCCTACAATGAGCAGTTCTTC. This translates into CASSDRTSGRSYNEQFF.

This clonotype was observed a few times. The rearrangement links TRBV18 to TRBJ2-4; D is ambiguous. V was trimmed by 6 bases and J by 7 bases, leaving 13 bases between them. The CDR3 spans 13 residues. CDR1 is KGHSH, CDR2 LQKENI, per germline. The CDR3 sequence is CASSPSGSNIQYF. CDR3 DNA: TGTGCCAGCTCTCCCAGTGGGTCGAACATTCAGTACTTC.

The chain employs TRBV12-3 or TRBV12-4 and TRBJ2-1; 9 bases match TRBD2. The CDR3 covers 15 residues. The trim removed 8 bases at V and 8 bases at J, leaving 13 bases unmatched. CDR3 in DNA: TGTGCCAGCGCTTTAGGTCTAGCGGGGACATATGAGCAGTTCTTC. Translated, it gives CASALGLAGTYEQFF.

This clonotype was counted only a few times. J is TRBJ2-7 and V is TRBV7-2, with D perhaps matching TRBD1 (6 bases). Per germline, CDR1 SGHTA and CDR2 FQGNSA. Trimming removed 2 bases at V and 2 bases at J, with 13 bases between. The CDR3 is 15 residues long. CDR3 in DNA: TGTGCCAGCAGCTTATCCGGGACAAGGGCCTACGAGCAGTACTTC. Its protein product is CASSLSGTRAYEQYF.

The V gene is TRBV10-1, the J gene TRBJ2-5; 10 bases match TRBD1. The CDR3 covers 20 residues. The V segment lost 3 bases and the J segment 4 bases; nucleotides outside the gene matches: 20. Germline loops: CDR1 WNHNN, CDR2 SYGVQD (reference sequence). The CDR3 region has the DNA TGCGCCAGCAGTGACGGAGACGTACGGGAGGACAGGGGGATCCTAGAGACCCAGTACTTC. Translated: CASSDGDVREDRGILETQYF.

V is TRBV15 and J is TRBJ1-4; possibly TRBD1 for D (5 bases). The germline CDR1 and CDR2 sequences are LNHNV and YYDKDF (reference sequence). Trimming stripped 4 bases from V and 13 bases from J, with 19 bases between. This CDR3 contains 14 residues. The CDR3 DNA reads as TGTGCCACCAGCAAAGCCGGGGCAATGGGTTTACTGTTTTTT. The encoded protein is CATSKAGAMGLLFF.

This sequence joins TRBV7-3 and TRBJ2-3; 9 positions match TRBD2. CDR1 is SGHTA and CDR2 is FQGTGA in the germline V gene. V gave up 5 bases and J gave up 0 bases; unmatched junction bases: 6. The CDR3 covers 16 residues. The CDR3 DNA follows: TGTGCCAGCAGCCCTGGGGGACTAGCTAGCACAGATACGCAGTATTTT. This sequence encodes CASSPGGLASTDTQYF.

The chain couples TRBV5-1 to TRBJ2-2, with D perhaps TRBD2 (6 bases). Germline values: CDR1 SGHRS, CDR2 YFSETQ. This CDR3 has 15 amino acids. Trimming stripped 4 bases from V and 1 base from J, with 11 bases between. CDR3 sequence: CASSAVSGNTGELFF. The CDR3 coding sequence is TGCGCCAGCAGCGCCGTTAGCGGGAACACCGGGGAGCTGTTTTTT.

This clonotype appeared a few times. As DNA, the CDR3 is TGCAGTGCTAGAGCCCAGAGCTCCTATAATTCACCCCTCCACTTT. Its translation is CSARAQSSYNSPLHF. V gene TRBV20-1 combines with J gene TRBJ1-6; D unclear. Trimming cost V 1 base and J 0 bases, with 7 bases left between them. Germline V gene data show CDR1 as DFQATT and CDR2 as SNEGSKA (reference sequence). The CDR3 loop spans 15 amino acids.

This clonotype was counted between two and nine times. The V call is TRBV29-1, the J call TRBJ2-5; D not certain. The length of the CDR3 is 12 residues. V dropped 6 bases and J dropped 0 bases, with 8 bases sitting between them. CDR1 is SQVTM and CDR2 is ANQGSEA in the germline V gene. The CDR3 DNA reads TGCAGCGTCCGGCTTAACCAAGAGACCCAGTACTTC. Amino acid sequence: CSVRLNQETQYF.

V gene TRBV7-3 combines with J gene TRBJ2-3; D unclear. The CDR3 runs to 13 residues. Germline V gives CDR1 SGHTA, CDR2 FQGTGA. The ends were cut back, 1 base at V and 2 bases at J, with 4 bases in the middle. The CDR3 loop reads CASSLMPTDTQYF. CDR3 bases: TGTGCCAGCAGCTTAATGCCCACAGATACGCAGTATTTT. The complete variable domain, with remaining parts taken from reference TRBV7-3 and TRBJ2-3, reads GAGVSQTPSNKVTEKGKYVELRCDPISGHTALYWYRQSLGQGPEFLIYFQGTGAADDSGLPNDRFFAVRPEGSVSTLKIQRTERGDSAVYLCASSLMPTDTQYFGPGTRLTVL.

This clonotype appeared a few times. The genes are TRBV30 and TRBJ2-7; TRBD1 agrees at 8 bases. Germline V gene lookup returns CDR1 GTSNPN and CDR2 SVGIG (reference sequence). This CDR3 region has 14 residues. V lost 5 bases, J lost 0 bases, and 6 bases stayed unmatched. CDR3 DNA sequence: TGTGCCTGGTCCAGGGACAGGAGCTCCTACGAGCAGTACTTC. Protein: CAWSRDRSSYEQYF.

V gene TRBV5-5 combines with J gene TRBJ2-5, with 8 bases lining up with TRBD2. With 0 bases clipped from V and 8 bases from J, the junction kept 6 bases outside the gene matches. Germline loops: CDR1 SGHKS, CDR2 YYEKEE (reference sequence). The CDR3 consists of 14 residues. CDR3 sequence: CASSLGSGGDTQYF. The DNA for the CDR3 is TGTGCCAGCAGCTTGGGGTCGGGAGGGGACACCCAGTACTTC.

This clonotype has a single count. With a much larger clone just one base away, this may be a read error. The chain links TRBV5-4 to TRBJ2-6; D uncertain. CDR1 SGHNT and CDR2 YYREEE come from the germline V gene (reference sequence). V lost 2 bases to trimming and J lost 3 bases, with 3 bases between them. The CDR3 has 13 residues. The CDR3 spells CASSFFGANVLTF. The DNA of the CDR3 is TGTGCCAGCAGCTTTTTTGGGGCCAACGTCCTGACTTTC. The entire variable domain, with the rest obtained from reference TRBV5-4 and TRBJ2-6, is as follows: ETGVTQSPTHLIKTRGQQVTLRCSSQSGHNTVSWYQQALGQGPQFIFQYYREEENGRGNFPPRFSGLQFPNYSSELNVNALELDDSALYLCASSFFGANVLTFGAGSRLTVL.

This chain uses TRBV10-3 with TRBJ2-7; 8 bases align to TRBD1. The CDR3 extends over 16 amino acids. CDR1 is ENHRY, CDR2 SYGVKD, per germline. V lost 6 bases to trimming and J lost 4 bases; unmatched junction nucleotides: 14. In DNA form, the CDR3 reads TGTGCCATCAGGGAAGGAACCGGGACAGGAAAGTACGAGCAGTACTTC. It encodes CAIREGTGTGKYEQYF.

This clonotype was seen more than once but under ten times. This rearrangement joins TRBV5-1 to TRBJ2-1, with D possibly TRBD2 on 5 matching bases. The CDR3 covers 14 residues. Per the germline V gene, CDR1 is SGHRS and CDR2 is YFSETQ. Trimming removed 6 bases from V and 5 bases from J, with 15 bases in between. CDR3 DNA sequence: TGCGCCAGCACCATGGACTGGCTCAACAATGAGCAGTTCTTC. As protein: CASTMDWLNNEQFF.

This clonotype was counted many times. The V call is TRBV20-1, the J call TRBJ2-7; D perhaps matches TRBD2 (6 bases). From germline, CDR1 is DFQATT and CDR2 SNEGSKA (reference sequence). This CDR3 region has 13 residues. V lost 3 bases and J 2 bases, leaving 11 bases between the germline ends. The CDR3 here is CSARAGMAYEQYF. CDR3 nucleotide sequence: TGCAGTGCTAGGGCGGGAATGGCCTACGAGCAGTACTTC.

The V and J genes are TRBV6-2 or TRBV6-3 and TRBJ2-5; D is ambiguous. Germline V gives CDR1 MNHEY, CDR2 SVGEGT. The CDR3 consists of 12 residues. V was shortened by 6 bases and J by 3 bases, with 8 bases between the two germline ends. DNA for the CDR3: TGTGCCAGCAGCGCTACGGAAGAGACCCAGTACTTC. Its protein is CASSATEETQYF.

The chain carries TRBV30 and TRBJ1-6; D not resolved. V lost 1 base, J lost 6 bases, and 7 bases lay in between. This CDR3 contains 13 residues. Germline V CDR1 and CDR2: GTSNPN, SVGIG (reference sequence). CDR3 in amino acids: CAWSGWANSPLHF. The CDR3 nucleotides are TGTGCCTGGAGTGGATGGGCTAATTCACCCCTCCACTTT.

This clonotype occurred a few times. The rearrangement links TRBV11-3 to TRBJ2-3, with D tentatively TRBD1 (6 bases). The CDR3 is 14 residues long. The germline V and J ends were trimmed by 5 bases and 3 bases, with 12 bases remaining between them. Germline V gene sequence: CDR1 SGHNT, CDR2 YENEEA. The CDR3 DNA follows: TGTGCCAGCAGCGGACAGTTAGGGACAGATACGCAGTATTTT. It yields the protein CASSGQLGTDTQYF. The full variable domain, in which reference TRBV11-3 and TRBJ2-3 provide the parts outside the CDR3, is EAGVVQSPRYKIIEKKQPVAFWCNPISGHNTLYWYLQNLGQGPELLIRYENEEAVDDSQLPKDRFSAERLKGVDSTLKIQPAELGDSAVYLCASSGQLGTDTQYFGPGTRLTVL.

This clonotype was seen repeatedly, ten times or more. The J gene is TRBJ1-2, the V gene TRBV6-1, with D tentatively TRBD1 (5 bases). The germline V gene has CDR1 MNHNS and CDR2 SASEGT. The CDR3 spans 14 residues. Trimming cost V 2 bases and J 4 bases, with 11 bases left between them. CDR3 nucleotide sequence: TGTGCCAGCAGTGAACGAGGGGTTCCCTATGGCTACACCTTC. Translated: CASSERGVPYGYTF.

The chain carries TRBV7-2 and TRBJ2-7; D gene uncertain. There are 15 residues in the CDR3. CDR1 and CDR2 (germline): SGHTA, FQGNSA. Trimming shortened V by 2 bases and J by 0 bases, and 11 bases separated the two germline ends. CDR3 in DNA: TGTGCCAGCAGCTTACGTCGCTGGTCCTCCTACGAGCAGTACTTC. Its protein is CASSLRRWSSYEQYF.

In regard to this clonotype: This clone may be a read error of a much larger clone one base away. The CDR3 nucleotides are TGTGCCAGCATTGAACAGGGGGCCGACTCCTACGAGCAGTACTTC. Protein: CASIEQGADSYEQYF. This chain links TRBV28 with TRBJ2-7; 9 bases line up with TRBD1. CDR3 length: 15 amino acids. Unmatched junction bases numbered 7, after V lost 7 bases and J lost 0 bases. CDR1 is MDHEN, CDR2 SYDVKM, per germline. Based on the CDR3 plus reference TRBV28 and TRBJ2-7, the full variable domain is DVKVTQSSRYLVKRTGEKVFLECVQDMDHENMFWYRQDPGLGLRLIYFSYDVKMKEKGDIPEGYSVSREKKERFSLILESASTNQTSMYLCASIEQGADSYEQYFGPGTRLTVT.

Notes on this clonotype: Without the conserved terminal phenylalanine or tryptophan, this CDR3 likely stems from a read error. V is TRBV28 and J is TRBJ2-7; 12 bases line up with TRBD1. This CDR3 comprises 17 residues. The V and J ends lost 6 bases and 4 bases, in that order; junction bases with no gene match: 13. Germline V lookup: CDR1 MDHEN, CDR2 SYDVKM. CDR3 nucleotides: TGTGCCAGCAGCCAAGCGGGGACAGGGGGCAGAAGTTACGAGCAGTACCTC. Protein product: CASSQAGTGGRSYEQYL.

There are a few counts of this clonotype. The chain joins TRBV5-5 to TRBJ2-2; a weak D match, TRBD2 (7 bases). V was shortened by 0 bases and J by 5 bases, with 14 bases between the two germline ends. The CDR3 is 16 amino acids. CDR1 SGHKS and CDR2 YYEKEE come from the germline V gene (reference sequence). CDR3 coding DNA: TGTGCCAGCAGCTTGGAGGCACAGGGAGGGACCGGGGAGCTGTTTTTT. Amino acids: CASSLEAQGGTGELFF.

The chain joins TRBV6-1 to TRBJ1-5, with TRBD1 as a possible D gene (5 bases). CDR1 is MNHNS and CDR2 is SASEGT in the germline V gene. The V and J ends lost 8 bases and 1 base respectively, with 9 bases between them. This CDR3 comprises 13 residues. The CDR3 spells CASGWGSNQPQHF. As DNA, the CDR3 is TGTGCCAGCGGGTGGGGGAGCAATCAGCCCCAGCATTTT.